A selection of T cell receptor beta chains follows, all from one sample in a study of T cell repertoires in cytomegalovirus infection. TCRdb passed the reads through MiXCR, listing each CDR3 protein once. This sample has 400,000 to 550,000 distinct CDR3 sequences, with about 11% found just once. The sample comprised PBMCs. Receptors originate from a human donor in good health (CMV status not recorded). Some clones in this sample may be carry-over from other donors' samples. The CDR3 runs from the conserved cysteine through the conserved F or W. D genes are given only for firm matches. Part of the rows lack a size; the others show once, few, many or a class for expanded clones.

CDR3 DNA	CDR3 protein	V gene	J gene	clone size	D gene
TGTGCCAGCAGCCAGACTAGCGGGGTGTCCTACAATGAGCAGTTCTTC	CASSQTSGVSYNEQFF	TRBV7-2	TRBJ2-1	many	TRBD2
TGTGCCAGCAGTTTAGAATCTGGGGAGCTGTTTTTT	CASSLESGELFF	TRBV12-3/TRBV12-4	TRBJ2-2	many	-
TGCAGTGCCCAAAGCCCCGGACTAGCGAGGACAGATACGCAGTATTTT	CSAQSPGLARTDTQYF	TRBV20-1	TRBJ2-3	-	TRBD2
TGTGCCTGGAGTGTTTTCCTCCCGGGACTCTCATATTACAATGAGCAGTTCTTC	CAWSVFLPGLSYYNEQFF	TRBV30	TRBJ2-1	few	-
TGTGCCAGCAGCTTTTCGTCCTATGGGGAGCTGTTTTTT	CASSFSSYGELFF	TRBV11-3	TRBJ2-2	few	-
TGCGCCAGTTCCGCGACAGGGTCGAGTTCGGCTTTCTTT	CASSATGSSSAFF	TRBV4-1	TRBJ1-1	-	TRBD1
TGTGCCAGCAGCCCGAAACCAGGCAGGGACTATGGCTACACCTTC	CASSPKPGRDYGYTF	TRBV7-6	TRBJ1-2	many	-
TGTGCCATCAGTGACGGAGACAGGGGAGGAGGGACAGATACGCAGTATTTT	CAISDGDRGGGTDTQYF	TRBV10-3	TRBJ2-3	many	TRBD1
TGTGCCAGCAGCTTGGATCAGGGCCACCCTGAAGCTTTCTTT	CASSLDQGHPEAFF	TRBV5-8	TRBJ1-1	few	-
TGTGCCAGCAGTGACTCAGGGACAGGGTTTGGCAATGAGCAGTTCTTC	CASSDSGTGFGNEQFF	TRBV6-4	TRBJ2-1	few	TRBD1
TGTGCCAGCAGTTACTCGCATACAGGGGGGGGAGAGACCCAGTACTTC	CASSYSHTGGGETQYF	TRBV6-5	TRBJ2-5	few	-
TGTGCCAGCAGCTTAGGTGTTGGGGATACGCAGTATTTT	CASSLGVGDTQYF	TRBV7-2	TRBJ2-3	many	-
TGCAGTGCTAGAGACCTTCTGGCGGATACGCAGTATTTT	CSARDLLADTQYF	TRBV20-1	TRBJ2-3	many	-